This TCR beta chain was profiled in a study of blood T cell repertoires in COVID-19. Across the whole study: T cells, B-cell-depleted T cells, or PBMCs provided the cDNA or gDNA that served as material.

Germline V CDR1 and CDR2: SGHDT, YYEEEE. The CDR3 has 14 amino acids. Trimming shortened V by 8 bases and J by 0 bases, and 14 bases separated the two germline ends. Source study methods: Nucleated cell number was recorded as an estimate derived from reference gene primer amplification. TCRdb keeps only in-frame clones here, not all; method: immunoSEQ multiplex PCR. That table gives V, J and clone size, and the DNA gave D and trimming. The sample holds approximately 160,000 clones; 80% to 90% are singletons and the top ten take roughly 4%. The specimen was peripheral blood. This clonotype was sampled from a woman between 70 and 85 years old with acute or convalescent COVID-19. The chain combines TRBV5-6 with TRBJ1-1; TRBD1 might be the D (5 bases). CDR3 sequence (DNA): TGTGCCAGTTTAAAGGGGCGGATGAACACTGAAGCTTTCTTT. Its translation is CASLKGRMNTEAFF.